The subject of this entry is one TCR beta chain. The record originates from a study of identical twins. V was clipped by 7 bases and J by 8 bases, with 12 bases between them. Germline values: CDR1 MNHNS, CDR2 SASEGT. The CDR3 runs 13 residues. After template switching added a universal primer site, the resulting cDNA carried unique molecular identifiers. One entry per CDR3 protein, called by TCRdb with MiXCR from the 5' RACE reads. The data contain more than 400,000 distinct CDR3 sequences, approximately 14% of them singletons. The sample also formed part of further work on yellow fever vaccine responses in identical twins.

Sequenced material: CD4+ T cells sorted from blood. V is TRBV6-1 and J is TRBJ1-6; D is ambiguous. The sequence derives from a young woman in good health. The CDR3: CASTKDRDSPLHF. The DNA of the CDR3 is TGTGCCAGCACAAAGGATCGGGATTCACCCCTCCACTTT.